The clone carrying this T cell receptor (beta chain) was seen repeatedly, ten times or more. These data belong to a study of CD8+CD57+ T cells in acquired aplastic anemia. Only patients with CD8+CD57+ cell expansion on flow cytometry were chosen for sequencing. The CDR3 covers 16 residues. Germline V CDR1 and CDR2: SGHDN, FVKESK. Trimming cost V 3 bases and J 6 bases, with 18 bases left between them. CDR3 and TCR beta VDJ profiling relied on a genomic DNA template. Via MiXCR, TCRdb re-called the reads, giving one row per CDR3 protein. The sample shows 150,000 to 170,000 distinct CDR3 sequences, about 54% of them seen only once.

The chain carries TRBV14 and TRBJ1-5; weak D call: TRBD1 (5 bases). The sequenced sample was sorted CD4+, CD8+, or CD8+CD57+ T cells (not recorded which) from PBMCs. The TCR comes from a human donor with aplastic anemia. The CDR3 DNA is TGTGCCAGCAGCCAGGGCGCCAGGGAATGCGGTCAGCCCCAGCATTTT. Its protein product is CASSQGARECGQPQHF.